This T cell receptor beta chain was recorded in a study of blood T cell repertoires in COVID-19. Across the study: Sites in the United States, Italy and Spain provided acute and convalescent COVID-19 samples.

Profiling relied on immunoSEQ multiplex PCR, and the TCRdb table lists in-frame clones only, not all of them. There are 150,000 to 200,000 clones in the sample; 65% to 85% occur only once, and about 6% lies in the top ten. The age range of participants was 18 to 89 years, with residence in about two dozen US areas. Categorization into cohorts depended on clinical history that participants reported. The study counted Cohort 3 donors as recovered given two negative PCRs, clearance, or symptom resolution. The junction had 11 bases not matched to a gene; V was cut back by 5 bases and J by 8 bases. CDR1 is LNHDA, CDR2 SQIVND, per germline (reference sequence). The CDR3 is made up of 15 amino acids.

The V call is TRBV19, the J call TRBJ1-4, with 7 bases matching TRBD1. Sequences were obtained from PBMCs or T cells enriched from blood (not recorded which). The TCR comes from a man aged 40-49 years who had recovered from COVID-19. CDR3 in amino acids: CASSHGGQAHEKLFF. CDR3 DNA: TGTGCCAGTAGTCACGGAGGACAGGCCCACGAAAAACTGTTTTTT.